The 14 T cell receptor beta chains listed next were all sequenced from one sample in a study of control samples from healthy donors and cancer patients. Sequenced by immunoSEQ multiplex PCR; TCRdb stores in-frame clones only, minus some. The repertoire has about 180,000 clones, around nine tenths of them found once; the top ten carry about 1.4%. The source material was blood. These receptors were collected from a man aged 25-40 years in good health.

The chain employs TRBV5-1 and TRBJ2-4; possibly TRBD1 for D (7 bases). The CDR3 consists of 16 residues. Germline lookup yields CDR1 SGHRS and CDR2 YFSETQ. V gave up 1 base and J gave up 3 bases, with 14 bases separating them. CDR3 sequence (DNA): TGCGCCAGCAGCTTGCAGGGGGGAAATGGCAAAAACATTCAGTACTTC. Protein sequence: CASSLQGGNGKNIQYF.

The V gene is TRBV29-1, the J gene TRBJ1-2; 10 bases align to TRBD1. V trimming: 4 bases; J trimming: 4 bases; junction bases outside the gene matches: 3. This CDR3 is 13 amino acids long. Germline V gives CDR1 SQVTM, CDR2 ANQGSEA. The CDR3 coding sequence is TGCAGCGTTGCCTGGACAGGGGGCTATGGCTACACCTTC. Translated: CSVAWTGGYGYTF.

V and J are TRBV19 and TRBJ2-1; D may be TRBD2 (5 bases). The CDR3 runs to 18 residues. Trimming took 1 base from V and 6 from J, leaving 22 bases between them. Germline CDR1 is LNHDA and CDR2 is SQIVND (reference sequence). The CDR3 reads CASSIGLRAAVSLNEQFF. Here the CDR3 DNA reads TGTGCCAGTAGTATAGGGCTGCGGGCTGCCGTGAGCCTCAATGAGCAGTTCTTC.

The rearrangement uses TRBV5-1 and TRBJ2-2; 9 bases match TRBD1. Per germline, CDR1 SGHRS and CDR2 YFSETQ. The CDR3 is 15 amino acids. J was trimmed by 8 bases and V by 1 base; bases with no gene match: 6. CDR3 DNA: TGCGCCAGCAGCTTGCCACAGGGGGCCTCAGGGGAGCTGTTTTTT. This codes for CASSLPQGASGELFF.

This clone occurred a few times. The CDR3 region has the DNA TGTGCCAGCAGCCGAGACAGCAAGAACACTGAAGCTTTCTTT. It specifies CASSRDSKNTEAFF. The chain combines TRBV4-2 with TRBJ1-1; D is perhaps TRBD1 (5 bases). V was cut by 4 bases and J by 1 base, with 10 bases left in between. CDR1 and CDR2 (germline): LGHNA, YNFKEQ. The CDR3 loop spans 14 amino acids.

The chain combines TRBV28 with TRBJ2-3; TRBD2 is a possible D gene (5 bases). The V gene's germline CDR1 is MDHEN and CDR2 SYDVKM. V dropped 7 bases and J dropped 0 bases, with 11 bases sitting between them. The CDR3 runs 14 residues. CDR3 bases: TGTGCCAGCACCGGGGAGAGTAGCACAGATACGCAGTATTTT. Translating it yields CASTGESSTDTQYF.

This CDR3 reads CASSLSGTGGFRYGYTF. CDR3 coding DNA: TGTGCCAGCAGTTTATCCGGGACAGGGGGATTCAGATATGGCTACACCTTC. The chain carries TRBV28 and TRBJ1-2; 11 positions match TRBD1. CDR1 and CDR2 from the germline V gene are MDHEN and SYDVKM. CDR3 size: 17 residues. The ends lost 1 base at V and 5 bases at J; junction bases unmatched: 9.

This chain joins TRBV12-3 or TRBV12-4 and TRBJ2-1, with D hard to call. Trimming removed 5 bases from V and 7 bases from J, with 6 bases in between. The CDR3 has 11 amino acids. The CDR3 protein is CASSKLNEQFF. In DNA form, the CDR3 reads TGTGCCAGCAGTAAGCTTAATGAGCAGTTCTTC.

This rearrangement joins TRBV27 to TRBJ2-7, with 11 nucleotides matching TRBD2. The CDR3 spans 15 residues. Germline V CDR1 and CDR2: MNHEY, SMNVEV (reference sequence). After removal of 10 bases from V and 5 bases from J, the junction contained 13 bases not matched to a gene. The CDR3 nucleotides read TGTGCCACCTCTCGACTGGGACTAGCGGAAAACGAGCAGTACTTC. The encoded protein is CATSRLGLAENEQYF.

The V and J genes are TRBV19 and TRBJ1-2; 7 nucleotides line up with TRBD1. The CDR3 covers 15 residues. The germline V gene has CDR1 LNHDA and CDR2 SQIVND (reference sequence). Trimming at V came to 3 bases and at J to 4 bases, leaving 8 bases not matched to a gene. The CDR3 DNA is TGTGCCAGTAGTATCGGGGACAGTATAGGCTATGGCTACACCTTC. This codes for CASSIGDSIGYGYTF. Combining the CDR3 with reference TRBV19 and TRBJ1-2 gives the whole variable domain DGGITQSPKYLFRKEGQNVTLSCEQNLNHDAMYWYRQDPGQGLRLIYYSQIVNDFQKGDIAEGYSVSREKKESFPLTVTSAQKNPTAFYLCASSIGDSIGYGYTFGSGTRLTVV.

This clone occurred once. The rearrangement links TRBV9 to TRBJ2-2; the D gene is possibly TRBD1 (6 bases). The CDR3 covers 17 residues. Trimming pared 0 bases from V and 4 bases from J, leaving 16 bases between. Germline V CDR1 and CDR2: SGDLS, YYNGEE. Here the CDR3 reads CASSVASTGIGTGELFF. The CDR3 DNA follows: TGTGCCAGCAGCGTAGCTTCTACAGGGATAGGCACCGGGGAGCTGTTTTTT. The variable domain in full, with the rest retrieved from reference TRBV9 and TRBJ2-2, is DSGVTQTPKHLITATGQRVTLRCSPRSGDLSVYWYQQSLDQGLQFLIQYYNGEERAKGNILERFSAQQFPDLHSELNLSSLELGDSALYFCASSVASTGIGTGELFFGEGSRLTVL.

The chain employs TRBV6-2 or TRBV6-3 and TRBJ1-1; D may be TRBD1 (5 bases). V gave up 2 bases and J gave up 3 bases, with 16 bases separating them. This CDR3 contains 16 residues. Germline V gene data show CDR1 as MNHEY and CDR2 as SVGEGT. Written as DNA, the CDR3 is TGTGCCAGCAGTTACCCGAAGGGTATGGGGGACACTGAAGCTTTCTTT. Translated: CASSYPKGMGDTEAFF.

The rearrangement uses TRBV5-4 and TRBJ1-4; 10 bases fit TRBD1. V lost 4 bases and J lost 8; bases outside the gene matches: 8. The CDR3 length is 15 residues. Germline lookup yields CDR1 SGHNT and CDR2 YYREEE (reference sequence). The CDR3 DNA is TGTGCCAGCAGCCTCCCGGGACAGGGGTTCGAAAAACTGTTTTTT. Its translation is CASSLPGQGFEKLFF.

CDR3 DNA: TGCAGCGTTGGAACTAGCGGGAGGGCCCTCGAGGAGACCCAGTACTTC. As protein: CSVGTSGRALEETQYF. J is TRBJ2-5 and V is TRBV29-1; 13 nucleotides align to TRBD2. Germline lookup yields CDR1 SQVTM and CDR2 ANQGSEA. After removal of 4 bases from V and 5 bases from J, the junction contained 10 bases not matched to a gene. This CDR3 spans 16 amino acids. The full variable domain, in which reference TRBV29-1 and TRBJ2-5 provide the parts outside the CDR3, is SAVISQKPSRDICQRGTSLTIQCQVDSQVTMMFWYRQQPGQSLTLIATANQGSEATYESGFVIDKFPISRPNLTFSTLTVSNMSPEDSSIYLCSVGTSGRALEETQYFGPGTRLLVL.